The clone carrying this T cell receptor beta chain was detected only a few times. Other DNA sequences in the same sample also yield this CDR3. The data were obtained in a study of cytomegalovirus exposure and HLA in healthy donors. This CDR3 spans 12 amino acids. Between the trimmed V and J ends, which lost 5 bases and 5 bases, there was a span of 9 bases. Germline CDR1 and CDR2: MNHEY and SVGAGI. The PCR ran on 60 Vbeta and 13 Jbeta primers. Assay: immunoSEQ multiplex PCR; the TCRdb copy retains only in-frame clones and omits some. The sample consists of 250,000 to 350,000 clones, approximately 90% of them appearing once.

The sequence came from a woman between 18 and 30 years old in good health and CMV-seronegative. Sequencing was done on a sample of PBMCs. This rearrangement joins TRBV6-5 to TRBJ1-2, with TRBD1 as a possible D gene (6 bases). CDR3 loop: CASSTTGYGYTF. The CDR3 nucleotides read TGTGCCAGCAGTACAACAGGGTATGGCTACACCTTC.